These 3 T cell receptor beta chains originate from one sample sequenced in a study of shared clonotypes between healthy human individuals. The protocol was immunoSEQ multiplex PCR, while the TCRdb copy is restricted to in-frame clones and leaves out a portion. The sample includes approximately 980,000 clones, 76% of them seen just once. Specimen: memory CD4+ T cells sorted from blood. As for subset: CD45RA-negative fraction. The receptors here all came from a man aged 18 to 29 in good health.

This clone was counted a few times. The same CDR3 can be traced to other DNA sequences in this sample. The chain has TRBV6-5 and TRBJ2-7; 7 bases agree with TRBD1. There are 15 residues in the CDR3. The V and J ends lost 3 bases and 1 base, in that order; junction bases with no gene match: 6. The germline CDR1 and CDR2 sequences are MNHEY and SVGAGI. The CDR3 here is CASSYAAGGSYEQYF. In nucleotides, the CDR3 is TGTGCCAGCAGTTATGCGGCAGGGGGTTCCTACGAGCAGTACTTC.

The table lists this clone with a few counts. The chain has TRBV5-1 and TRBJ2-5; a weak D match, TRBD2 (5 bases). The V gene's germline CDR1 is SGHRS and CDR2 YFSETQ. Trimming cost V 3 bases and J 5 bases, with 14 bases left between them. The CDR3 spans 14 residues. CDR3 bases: TGCGCCAGCAGCTCGGGATCCCCATCGGAGACCCAGTACTTC. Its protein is CASSSGSPSETQYF.

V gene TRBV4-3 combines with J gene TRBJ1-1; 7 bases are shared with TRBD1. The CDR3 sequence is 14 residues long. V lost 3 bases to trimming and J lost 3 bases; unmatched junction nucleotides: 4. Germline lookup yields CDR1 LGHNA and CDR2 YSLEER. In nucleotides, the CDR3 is TGCGCCAGCAGCCAGACAGGGTGGGACACTGAAGCTTTCTTT. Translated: CASSQTGWDTEAFF.